This entry is about one T cell receptor beta chain. The data stem from a study of cytomegalovirus exposure and HLA in healthy donors. Germline CDR1 and CDR2: LNHDA and SQIVND (reference sequence). Trimming removed 6 bases at V and 6 bases at J, with 15 bases between. The CDR3 covers 13 residues. The PCR was carried out with 60 Vbeta primers and 13 Jbeta primers. Original processing methods: A later analysis counted approximately 80 million unique TCR beta chains, around 10 million shared. The protocol was immunoSEQ multiplex PCR, while the TCRdb copy is restricted to in-frame clones and leaves out a portion. V, J and clone size are taken as reported in that table, and D and trimming were inferred from the DNA itself. This sample has 100,000 to 150,000 clones, with around 80% found just once.

The TCR sequence derives from a female donor in good health and CMV-seronegative. The chain links TRBV19 to TRBJ2-7, with D tentatively TRBD2 (6 bases). The sample was PBMCs. The CDR3 coding sequence is TGTGCCAGTAGGGGAGGAGGGACTGCCGAGCAGTACTTC. It is translated as CASRGGGTAEQYF.